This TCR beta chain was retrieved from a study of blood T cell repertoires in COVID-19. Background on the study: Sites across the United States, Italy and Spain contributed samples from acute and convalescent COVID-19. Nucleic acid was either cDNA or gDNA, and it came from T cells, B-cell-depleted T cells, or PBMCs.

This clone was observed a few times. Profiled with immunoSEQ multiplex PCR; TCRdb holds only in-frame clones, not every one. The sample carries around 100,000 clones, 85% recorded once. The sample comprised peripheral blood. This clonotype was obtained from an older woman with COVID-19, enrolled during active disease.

The CDR3 sequence: CASSLSGQGIGYGYTF. CDR3 bases: TGTGCCAGCAGTTTATCGGGACAGGGAATTGGCTATGGCTACACCTTC. V is TRBV27 and J is TRBJ1-2, with 9 bases identical to TRBD1. Germline V gene data show CDR1 as MNHEY and CDR2 as SMNVEV (reference sequence). V lost 0 bases to trimming and J lost 4 bases; unmatched junction nucleotides: 6. CDR3 length: 16 residues.